One sample yielded the 23 T cell receptor beta chains listed below, sequenced in a study of T cells in pancreatic ductal adenocarcinoma. The assay was immunoSEQ multiplex PCR, and TCRdb's table has in-frame clones only and misses some. The data contain more than 15,000 clones, about nine tenths of them singletons. No neoadjuvant therapy was given to the selected pancreatic ductal adenocarcinoma patients before their surgery. The material sequenced was PBMCs. The receptors stem from a human donor with pancreatic ductal adenocarcinoma.

The J gene is TRBJ2-7, the V gene TRBV4-2; D ambiguous. The CDR3 is made up of 11 amino acids. With 9 bases removed from V and 5 bases from J, the gap between germline ends came to 11 bases. The germline V gene encodes CDR1 LGHNA and CDR2 YNFKEQ. CDR3 in DNA: TGTGCCAGTCCAGGAACGGACGAGCAGTACTTC. Its protein product is CASPGTDEQYF.

The chain uses TRBV5-1 and TRBJ1-1; D not resolved. Between the trimmed V and J ends, which lost 3 bases and 6 bases, there was a span of 6 bases. CDR1 is SGHRS and CDR2 is YFSETQ in the germline V gene. CDR3 length equals 11 residues. The CDR3 region is CASSSSAEAFF. DNA for the CDR3: TGCGCCAGCAGCTCTAGCGCTGAAGCTTTCTTT.

The chain couples TRBV4-3 to TRBJ2-7; TRBD1 might be the D (6 bases). Trimming stripped 1 base from V and 4 bases from J, with 17 bases between. Germline CDR1 and CDR2: LGHNA and YSLEER. CDR3 length: 16 amino acids. CDR3 coding DNA: TGCGCCAGCAGCCAAGGTGCAGGGGCGAGCGGATACGAGCAGTACTTC. The encoded protein is CASSQGAGASGYEQYF.

The chain is built from TRBV30 and TRBJ2-3; tentatively, D is TRBD2 (5 bases). This CDR3 has 14 residues. Germline V gene data show CDR1 as GTSNPN and CDR2 as SVGIG (reference sequence). The V and J ends lost 2 bases and 4 bases respectively, with 13 bases between them. This CDR3 is CAWSPGLHADTQYF. The CDR3 DNA reads TGTGCCTGGAGTCCCGGACTTCACGCAGATACGCAGTATTTT.

The V call is TRBV7-2, the J call TRBJ2-3; TRBD2 aligns across 13 bases. J lost 3 bases, V lost 5 bases, and 5 bases had no gene match. From germline, CDR1 is SGHTA and CDR2 FQGNSA. The CDR3 is 16 amino acids. This CDR3 is CASSRMGLAGTDTQYF. In DNA form, the CDR3 reads TGTGCCAGCAGCCGGATGGGACTAGCGGGAACAGATACGCAGTATTTT. Drawing the rest from reference TRBV7-2 and TRBJ2-3, the complete variable domain is GAGVSQSPSNKVTEKGKDVELRCDPISGHTALYWYRQSLGQGLEFLIYFQGNSAPDKSGLPSDRFSAERTGGSVSTLTIQRTQQEDSAVYLCASSRMGLAGTDTQYFGPGTRLTVL.

Comment on this clone: A read error may produce the germline difference seen at one junction end. V usage is TRBV7-9 and J usage is TRBJ2-5, with TRBD1 matching 9 bases. In germline, CDR1 is SEHNR, CDR2 FQNEAQ (reference sequence). CDR3 length: 12 amino acids. DNA for the CDR3: TGTGCCAGCAGCTATGGAGGGGACAGGGTTGACTTC. Translating gives CASSYGGDRVDF.

The chain is built from TRBV7-2 and TRBJ2-1; TRBD1 matches at 10 bases. V shed 5 bases and J 9 bases; nucleotides not matched to a gene: 10. Germline V gives CDR1 SGHTA, CDR2 FQGNSA. This CDR3 spans 15 amino acids. The CDR3 loop is CASSRPGQGQGEQFF. CDR3 DNA sequence: TGTGCCAGCAGCCGACCGGGACAGGGGCAGGGTGAGCAGTTCTTC. The full variable domain, completed using reference TRBV7-2 and TRBJ2-1, is GAGVSQSPSNKVTEKGKDVELRCDPISGHTALYWYRQSLGQGLEFLIYFQGNSAPDKSGLPSDRFSAERTGGSVSTLTIQRTQQEDSAVYLCASSRPGQGQGEQFFGPGTRLTVL.

The count of this clone is one. The genes are TRBV5-1 and TRBJ2-2; 7 bases are a match to TRBD1. CDR3 size: 15 residues. Trimming at V came to 4 bases and at J to 6 bases, leaving 9 bases not matched to a gene. Per germline, CDR1 SGHRS and CDR2 YFSETQ. The CDR3 here is CASSGTGTVPGELFF. The CDR3 region has the DNA TGCGCCAGCAGCGGAACAGGGACAGTACCCGGGGAGCTGTTTTTT.

The V gene is TRBV27, the J gene TRBJ2-1, with 8 nucleotides matching TRBD2. After removal of 2 bases from V and 4 bases from J, the junction contained 4 bases not matched to a gene. CDR3 size: 15 residues. CDR1 and CDR2 (germline): MNHEY, SMNVEV (reference sequence). The CDR3 loop is CASSLIGGGYNEQFF. The CDR3 region has the DNA TGTGCCAGCAGTTTAATCGGCGGGGGGTACAATGAGCAGTTCTTC.

This clone was picked up a small number of times. This sequence joins TRBV28 and TRBJ1-5; TRBD1 might be the D (6 bases). The CDR3 is made up of 15 amino acids. V was clipped by 6 bases and J by 7 bases, with 19 bases between them. Germline-derived CDR1 and CDR2 are MDHEN and SYDVKM. In DNA form, the CDR3 reads TGTGCCAGCAGCCCCGGGGGGCTAGGGGAACAGCCCCAGCATTTT. Its protein is CASSPGGLGEQPQHF.

This clone was counted once. The chain links TRBV29-1 to TRBJ1-1; TRBD1 is a possible D gene (6 bases). V was clipped by 6 bases and J by 3 bases, with 17 bases between them. Per germline, CDR1 SQVTM and CDR2 ANQGSEA. The CDR3 extends over 14 amino acids. The CDR3 nucleotides read TGCAGCGTCCCAGGGGAGGGGAGTTACACTGAAGCTTTCTTT. It codes for CSVPGEGSYTEAFF.

This clone was seen a single time. V gene TRBV5-4 combines with J gene TRBJ1-2; TRBD1 matches at 7 bases. Trimming took 4 bases from V and 2 from J; bases not matched to a gene: 2. The CDR3 contains 13 residues. Germline V gives CDR1 SGHNT, CDR2 YYREEE (reference sequence). CDR3 DNA sequence: TGTGCCAGCAGCCCGGACAGGAACTATGGCTACACCTTC. Translation gives CASSPDRNYGYTF.

The chain employs TRBV7-3 and TRBJ1-2; D is undetermined. The CDR3 runs 14 residues. Germline assignment: CDR1 SGHTA and CDR2 FQGTGA. V lost 1 base and J lost 9, with 15 bases in between. The DNA for the CDR3 is TGTGCCAGCAGCTTAAGCGGGTTGGGAGGGCGCTACACCTTC. This codes for CASSLSGLGGRYTF.

CDR3 sequence: CAIRPSSYNEQFF. The CDR3 DNA reads TGTGCCATACGCCCCAGCTCCTACAATGAGCAGTTCTTC. The chain recombines TRBV30 with TRBJ2-1; no definite D call. Germline CDR1 reads GTSNPN; CDR2 reads SVGIG (reference sequence). The CDR3 extends over 13 amino acids. V was cut by 8 bases and J by 0 bases, with 11 bases left in between.

The rearrangement joins TRBV6-6 to TRBJ2-7; the D gene is possibly TRBD2 (7 bases). The CDR3 is made up of 13 amino acids. V was pared by 1 base and J by 6 bases, with 10 bases between. Per the germline V gene, CDR1 is MNHNY and CDR2 is SVGAGI (reference sequence). CDR3: CASSYLGGLEQYF. DNA for the CDR3: TGTGCCAGCAGTTACTTGGGGGGGCTCGAGCAGTACTTC.

This chain uses TRBV4-2 with TRBJ1-2; D call uncertain. Trimming stripped 5 bases from V and 6 bases from J, with 13 bases between. This CDR3 is built from 13 residues. Germline CDR1 and CDR2: LGHNA and YNFKEQ. CDR3 region: CASSSRGVDGYTF. The CDR3 DNA sequence: TGTGCCAGCAGCTCTCGCGGGGTAGATGGCTACACCTTC.

The chain recombines TRBV27 with TRBJ2-1, with no clear D. The length of the CDR3 is 13 residues. The germline V gene encodes CDR1 MNHEY and CDR2 SMNVEV (reference sequence). The germline V and J ends were trimmed by 4 bases and 1 base, with 5 bases remaining between them. CDR3 protein: CASSYESYNEQFF. CDR3 in DNA: TGTGCCAGCAGTTATGAGTCCTACAATGAGCAGTTCTTC.

This clone showed up just once. The rearrangement joins TRBV19 to TRBJ2-1, with unresolved D. The CDR3 runs to 17 residues. Trimming took 1 base from V and 6 from J, leaving 19 bases between them. Looked up from germline, CDR1 is LNHDA and CDR2 is SQIVND (reference sequence). CDR3 DNA: TGTGCCAGTAGTATAGTATTTCAGGATCCCTCTCTCAATGAGCAGTTCTTC. As protein: CASSIVFQDPSLNEQFF.

This clone was found once. The chain has TRBV7-7 and TRBJ1-3; tentatively, D is TRBD1 (5 bases). V gave up 4 bases and J gave up 0 bases, with 16 bases separating them. The length of the CDR3 is 17 residues. Germline CDR1 and CDR2: SSHAT and FNYEAQ (reference sequence). The CDR3 DNA sequence: TGTGCCAGCAGCTGCCGACAGCTCCGGATCTCTGGAAACACCATATATTTT. Translation: CASSCRQLRISGNTIYF. Based on the CDR3 plus reference TRBV7-7 and TRBJ1-3, the full variable domain is GAGVSQSPRYKVTKRGQDVTLRCDPISSHATLYWYQQALGQGPEFLTYFNYEAQPDKSGLPSDRFSAERPEGSISTLTIQRTEQRDSAMYRCASSCRQLRISGNTIYFGEGSWLTVV.

The chain joins TRBV5-1 to TRBJ2-3, with D maybe TRBD1 (6 bases). Trimming removed 4 bases from V and 2 bases from J, with 14 bases in between. The CDR3 contains 15 residues. Germline loops: CDR1 SGHRS, CDR2 YFSETQ. The CDR3 nucleotides are TGCGCCAGCAGCAACTCAGGGGTTTCCACAGATACGCAGTATTTT. It yields the protein CASSNSGVSTDTQYF.

V and J are TRBV11-3 and TRBJ2-2; 9 nucleotides align to TRBD1. Per germline, CDR1 SGHNT and CDR2 YENEEA. J was trimmed by 4 bases and V by 3 bases; bases with no gene match: 6. This CDR3 has 16 residues. The CDR3 DNA sequence: TGTGCCAGCAGCTTCGGACAGGGGTCTTCCACCGGGGAGCTGTTTTTT. Its protein product is CASSFGQGSSTGELFF.

This clone appeared a few times. J is TRBJ1-2 and V is TRBV7-2, with D perhaps TRBD1 (6 bases). The CDR3 is 11 residues long. CDR1 is SGHTA, CDR2 FQGNSA, per germline. V gave up 4 bases and J gave up 11 bases, with 11 bases separating them. In DNA form, the CDR3 reads TGTGCCAGCAGCTCCTCAGGGGTTTACACCTTC. The encoded protein is CASSSSGVYTF.

The chain combines TRBV11-3 with TRBJ2-1; 8 nucleotides line up with TRBD2. This CDR3 is 16 amino acids long. With V trimmed by 5 bases and J by 4 bases, 10 bases remained unmatched. Germline CDR1 SGHNT, CDR2 YENEEA. CDR3 protein: CASSVRGGANYNEQFF. For the CDR3, the DNA is TGTGCCAGCAGCGTTCGGGGGGGGGCCAATTACAATGAGCAGTTCTTC.